This T cell receptor beta chain was captured by sequencing in a study of blood T cell repertoires in COVID-19. Study details: Samples taken during acute and convalescent COVID-19 were collected in the United States, Italy and Spain. The cDNA or gDNA used as material had been derived from T cells, B-cell-depleted T cells, or PBMCs.

Original processing notes: Amplification from reference gene primers served as the basis for estimated nucleated cell counts. The protocol was immunoSEQ multiplex PCR, while the TCRdb copy is restricted to in-frame clones and leaves out a portion. V and J calls plus clone size are reproduced from that table; the DNA served to infer D and trimming. This repertoire shows 200,000 or so clones, around 80% found once; its top ten account for under 11%. CDR1 LNHDA and CDR2 SQIVND come from the germline V gene (reference sequence). The V segment lost 3 bases and the J segment 5 bases; nucleotides outside the gene matches: 15. This CDR3 is built from 17 residues. This clone has a handful of counts.

The sequenced material came from peripheral blood. The TCR originated in a woman over 75 with acute or convalescent COVID-19. V and J are TRBV19 and TRBJ1-2; the match to TRBD1 covers 7 bases. As DNA, the CDR3 is TGTGCCAGTAGTATGATTCAGGGGGGTTCCCCTTTATATGGCTACACCTTC. Protein product: CASSMIQGGSPLYGYTF.